This passage covers 16 T cell receptor beta chains from one sample sequenced in a study of tumor T cells in aggressive B-cell lymphoma. The table came from immunoSEQ multiplex PCR; TCRdb's copy has only in-frame clones and leaves some out. The table includes over 2,500 clones, roughly 85% detected once. The specimen sequenced was tumor tissue. The receptors originated from an adult with diffuse large B cell lymphoma. Some clones in this sample may be carry-over from other donors' samples.

The genes are TRBV18 and TRBJ1-5; D is unclear. The ends were cut back, 6 bases at V and 1 base at J, with 10 bases in the middle. CDR3 size: 14 residues. Germline CDR1 is KGHSH and CDR2 is LQKENI. CDR3 region: CASSLTRSNQPQHF. The CDR3 DNA is TGTGCCAGCTCTCTGACACGCAGCAATCAGCCCCAGCATTTT. The full variable domain, in which reference TRBV18 and TRBJ1-5 provide the parts outside the CDR3, is NAGVMQNPRHLVRRRGQEARLRCSPMKGHSHVYWYRQLPEEGLKFMVYLQKENIIDESGMPKERFSAEFPKEGPSILRIQQVVRGDSAAYFCASSLTRSNQPQHFGDGTRLSIL.

This clone was counted a single time. V and J are TRBV27 and TRBJ2-7, with TRBD1 matching over 7 bases. The CDR3 is 16 amino acids. V lost 5 bases and J lost 3; bases outside the gene matches: 13. The V gene's germline CDR1 is MNHEY and CDR2 SMNVEV (reference sequence). The chain's CDR3 is CASSPNVRTGVYEQYF. Here the CDR3 DNA reads TGTGCCAGCAGTCCGAATGTAAGGACAGGTGTCTACGAGCAGTACTTC.

The chain recombines TRBV7-2 with TRBJ1-2, with D perhaps TRBD1 (5 bases). The ends were cut back, 4 bases at V and 4 bases at J, with 16 bases in the middle. There are 15 residues in the CDR3. Germline V CDR1 and CDR2: SGHTA, FQGNSA. The CDR3 DNA reads as TGTGCCAGCAGCTCCGGACAACGCTCTACCTATGGCTACACCTTC. This encodes CASSSGQRSTYGYTF.

The chain uses TRBV18 and TRBJ1-5; D not resolved. This CDR3 has 14 residues. Trimming removed 0 bases from V and 4 bases from J, with 7 bases in between. CDR1 and CDR2 from the germline V gene are KGHSH and LQKENI. CDR3 amino acids: CASSPPPGNQPQHF. Written as DNA, the CDR3 is TGTGCCAGCTCACCACCCCCCGGGAATCAGCCCCAGCATTTT. Looking up the rest from reference TRBV18 and TRBJ1-5 gives the full variable domain: NAGVMQNPRHLVRRRGQEARLRCSPMKGHSHVYWYRQLPEEGLKFMVYLQKENIIDESGMPKERFSAEFPKEGPSILRIQQVVRGDSAAYFCASSPPPGNQPQHFGDGTRLSIL.

This clone came up once. The rearrangement uses TRBV5-8 and TRBJ1-1; D not resolved. Between the trimmed V and J ends, which lost 5 bases and 9 bases, there was a span of 11 bases. Germline V gene data show CDR1 as SGHTS and CDR2 as YDEGEE. This CDR3 has 11 residues. Written as DNA, the CDR3 is TGTGCCAGCAGTCAGACTTATCAAGCTTTCTTT. Its protein is CASSQTYQAFF.

The chain carries TRBV9 and TRBJ2-1, with TRBD2 matching 8 bases. V dropped 3 bases and J dropped 3; count of bases not matched to a gene: 5. In germline, CDR1 is SGDLS, CDR2 YYNGEE. This CDR3 comprises 15 residues. The CDR3 here is CASSAGGASYNEQFF. CDR3 bases: TGTGCCAGCAGCGCCGGGGGGGCTAGCTACAATGAGCAGTTCTTC.

This chain uses TRBV5-1 with TRBJ1-1, with D uncertain. The CDR3 totals 14 residues. Trimming took off 5 bases at V and 1 base at J, with 12 bases between the two ends. CDR1 and CDR2 (germline): SGHRS, YFSETQ. CDR3 bases: TGCGCCAGCAGGTTGAAAGGAGAGAACACTGAAGCTTTCTTT. This codes for CASRLKGENTEAFF. The full variable domain, with the rest looked up from reference TRBV5-1 and TRBJ1-1, is KAGVTQTPRYLIKTRGQQVTLSCSPISGHRSVSWYQQTPGQGLQFLFEYFSETQRNKGNFPGRFSGRQFSNSRSEMNVSTLELGDSALYLCASRLKGENTEAFFGQGTRLTVV.

The chain joins TRBV5-1 to TRBJ2-1, with TRBD1 identical over 7 bases. Per the germline V gene, CDR1 is SGHRS and CDR2 is YFSETQ. The J segment lost 5 bases and the V segment lost 4 bases, leaving 3 bases of the junction unmatched. CDR3 length: 13 residues. The CDR3 is CASSETGNNEQFF. The CDR3 coding sequence is TGCGCCAGCAGCGAGACAGGGAACAATGAGCAGTTCTTC.

This clone was seen only once. For the CDR3, the DNA is TGTGCCATCAGTGCCAGGGGGTCCGTTAACACTGAAGCTTTCTTT. Residues: CAISARGSVNTEAFF. The chain joins TRBV10-3 to TRBJ1-1; TRBD1 aligns across 7 bases. CDR1 is ENHRY and CDR2 is SYGVKD in the germline V gene. The junction had 7 bases not matched to a gene; V was cut back by 4 bases and J by 2 bases. This CDR3 contains 15 residues.

In regard to this clone: A read error is the likely source, as a far larger clone sits one nucleotide away. CDR3 in amino acids: CASILWTSGYNEQFF. DNA of the CDR3: TGTGCCAGCATCTTGTGGACTAGCGGCTACAATGAGCAGTTCTTC. The rearrangement uses TRBV7-3 and TRBJ2-1; 10 bases align to TRBD2. The CDR3 has 15 residues. J was trimmed by 3 bases and V by 7 bases; bases with no gene match: 6. The germline V gene has CDR1 SGHTA and CDR2 FQGTGA.

The chain recombines TRBV25-1 with TRBJ1-1, with D possibly being TRBD1 (6 bases). Germline assignment: CDR1 MGHDK and CDR2 SYGVNS. The CDR3 contains 15 residues. Trimming pared 1 base from V and 9 bases from J, leaving 18 bases between. CDR3 in amino acids: CASSELWGGRSQAFF. In DNA, the CDR3 is TGTGCCAGCAGTGAATTGTGGGGGGGGCGCTCCCAAGCTTTCTTT.

The chain links TRBV29-1 to TRBJ1-2, with 7 bases that match TRBD1. Per the germline V gene, CDR1 is SQVTM and CDR2 is ANQGSEA. Trimming cost V 5 bases and J 4 bases; bases outside gene matches: 7. The CDR3 is 13 residues long. The CDR3, as DNA: TGCAGCGTTTGGGACAGCGAACTCTATGGCTACACCTTC. It encodes CSVWDSELYGYTF.

The chain links TRBV7-2 to TRBJ2-4; the D gene is possibly TRBD2 (5 bases). The germline V and J ends were trimmed by 5 bases and 8 bases, with 10 bases remaining between them. The length of the CDR3 is 12 residues. Per the germline V gene, CDR1 is SGHTA and CDR2 is FQGNSA. This CDR3 is CASSPRGDIQYF. The CDR3 DNA reads TGTGCCAGCAGCCCCCGGGGAGACATTCAGTACTTC.

The chain carries TRBV19 and TRBJ2-3, with D possibly being TRBD2 (5 bases). The V end lost 5 bases, the J end lost 6 bases, and 12 bases lay between the germline ends. The CDR3 sequence is 13 residues long. Germline loops: CDR1 LNHDA, CDR2 SQIVND (reference sequence). CDR3 coding DNA: TGTGCCAGTAGTGGACTGGAGCGGGATACGCAGTATTTT. This codes for CASSGLERDTQYF.

The CDR3 DNA reads as TGTGCCAGCAGCTTTTCAACAGGGTTAAGCTCACCCCTCCACTTT. Translation: CASSFSTGLSSPLHF. The V gene is TRBV7-2, the J gene TRBJ1-6; D possibly corresponds to TRBD1 (6 bases). V was clipped by 3 bases and J by 10 bases, with 16 bases between them. The CDR3 covers 15 residues. Germline CDR1 reads SGHTA; CDR2 reads FQGNSA.

The genes are TRBV11-2 and TRBJ2-7; a possible D gene is TRBD2 (6 bases). This CDR3 has 16 amino acids. CDR1 and CDR2 from the germline V gene are SGHAT and FQNNGV. Trimming cost V 0 bases and J 1 base, with 13 bases left between them. CDR3 sequence (DNA): TGTGCCAGCAGCTTAGAGGAGGGACTTTTTTCCTACGAGCAGTACTTC. Protein: CASSLEEGLFSYEQYF.